The source of this T cell receptor (beta chain) is a study of Ad26.COV2.S vaccination and SARS-CoV-2 variants. On the study more broadly: Participants got Ad26.COV2.S intramuscularly, once or twice 56 days apart. Regarding the study as a whole: The authors reported substantial breadth in spike-specific CD8+ and CD4+ T cell responses after vaccination.

On this clone itself: No antigen is known for it.

Treatment denoted: some 20 received Ad26.COV2.S at low or high dose, single or two shots; 5 received placebo; per-sample allocation not given. The investigators took samples on day 63 after the first vaccine or placebo injection. Measured with immunoSEQ multiplex PCR; TCRdb has only the in-frame clones, and not every one. The data hold 290,000 or so clones, with 70% to 90% observed a single time. V was clipped by 6 bases and J by 4 bases; unmatched bases: 5. Germline V CDR1 and CDR2: MRHNA, SNTAGT. This CDR3 has 14 amino acids. The chain joins TRBV6-4 to TRBJ2-7; 11 bases are shared with TRBD1. The material sequenced was peripheral blood, taken in a trial of Ad26.COV2.S vaccine versus placebo. This clonotype originated in a person aged 18-65 years who received the Ad26.COV2.S COVID-19 vaccine or a placebo. CDR3 amino acids: CASRWTGGPYEQYF. The CDR3 DNA reads TGTGCCAGCAGATGGACAGGGGGCCCTTACGAGCAGTACTTC.